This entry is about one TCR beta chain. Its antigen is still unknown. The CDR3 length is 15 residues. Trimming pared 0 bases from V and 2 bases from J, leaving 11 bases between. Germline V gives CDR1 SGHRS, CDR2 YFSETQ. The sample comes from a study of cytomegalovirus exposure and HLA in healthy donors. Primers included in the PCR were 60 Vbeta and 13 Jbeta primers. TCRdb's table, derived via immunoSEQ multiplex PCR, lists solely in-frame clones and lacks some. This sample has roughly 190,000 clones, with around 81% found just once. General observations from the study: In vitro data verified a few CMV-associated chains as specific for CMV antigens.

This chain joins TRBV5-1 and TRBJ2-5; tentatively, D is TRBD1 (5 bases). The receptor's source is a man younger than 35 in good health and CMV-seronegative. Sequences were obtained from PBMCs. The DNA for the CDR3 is TGCGCCAGCAGCTTGGAAGGGGCAGGACAAGAGACCCAGTACTTC. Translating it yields CASSLEGAGQETQYF.